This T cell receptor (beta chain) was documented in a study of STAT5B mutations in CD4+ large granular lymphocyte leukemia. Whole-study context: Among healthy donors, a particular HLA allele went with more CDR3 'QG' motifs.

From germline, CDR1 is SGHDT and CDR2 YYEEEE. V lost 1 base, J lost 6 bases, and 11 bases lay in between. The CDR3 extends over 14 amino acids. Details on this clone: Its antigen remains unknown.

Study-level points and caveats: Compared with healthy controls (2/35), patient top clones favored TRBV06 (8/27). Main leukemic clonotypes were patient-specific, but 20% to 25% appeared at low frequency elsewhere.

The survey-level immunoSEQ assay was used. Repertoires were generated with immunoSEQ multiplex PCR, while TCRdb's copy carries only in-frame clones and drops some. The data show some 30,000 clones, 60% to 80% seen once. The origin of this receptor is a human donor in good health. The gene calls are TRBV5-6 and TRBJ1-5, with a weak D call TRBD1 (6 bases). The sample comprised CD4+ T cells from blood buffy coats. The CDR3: CASSLRGGGQPQHF. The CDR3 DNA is TGTGCCAGCAGCTTGAGGGGGGGAGGTCAGCCCCAGCATTTT.